The clone carrying this TCR beta chain appeared once. Being one base from a much bigger clone, this may be a read error. Bulk tumor genomic DNA constituted the template, at around 600 ng per sample. The authors collected several far-apart biopsies from each primary tumor during surgery. Patients underwent curative surgery for untreated, newly diagnosed non-small cell lung cancer. Individuals who provided samples were patients with newly diagnosed non-small cell lung cancer who were having surgery with curative intent. This CDR3 is built from 16 residues. Germline CDR1 is MNHEY and CDR2 is SVGEGT. The sample originates from a study of immune heterogeneity within non-small cell lung tumors. A multiplex PCR containing 32 V primers and 13 J primers was used to amplify TCR beta CDR3. Using its own MiXCR run on the multiplex PCR reads, TCRdb lists one record per CDR3 protein. The sample has under 13,000 distinct CDR3 sequences; approximately 20% are singletons.

V is TRBV6-2 or TRBV6-3 and J is TRBJ1-5; possibly TRBD1 for D (6 bases). Sequenced sample: lung tumor tissue. The origin of this receptor is a man between 60 and 75 years old with non-small cell lung cancer. The CDR3 bases are TGTGCCAACAGTTCCACCGGGGGCTATAGCAATCAGCCCCAGCATTTT. Its translation is CANSSTGGYSNQPQHF.